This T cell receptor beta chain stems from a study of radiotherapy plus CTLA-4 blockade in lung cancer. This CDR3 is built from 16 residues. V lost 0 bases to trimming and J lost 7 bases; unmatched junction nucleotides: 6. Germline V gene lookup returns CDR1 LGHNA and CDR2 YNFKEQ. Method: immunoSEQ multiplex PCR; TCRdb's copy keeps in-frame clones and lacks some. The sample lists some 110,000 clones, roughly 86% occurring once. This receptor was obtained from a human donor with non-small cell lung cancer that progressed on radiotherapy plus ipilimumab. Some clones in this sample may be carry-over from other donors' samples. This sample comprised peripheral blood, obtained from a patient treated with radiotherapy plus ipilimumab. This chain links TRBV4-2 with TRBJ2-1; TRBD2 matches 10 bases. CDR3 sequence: CASSQEERGGRNEQFF. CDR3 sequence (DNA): TGTGCCAGCAGCCAAGAAGAGCGGGGGGGCCGTAATGAGCAGTTCTTC.